These 5 T cell receptor beta chains were sequenced from one sample in a study of low-dose radiotherapy and immunotherapy resistance in tumors. With TRAV- and TRBV-specific primers, first-strand cDNA was made, covering the alpha and beta chains. With a V-primer adapter and a constant-region primer, TCRs were amplified for around 21 PCR cycles. One entry per CDR3 protein results from TCRdb running MiXCR on the reads. The table includes 39,000 or so distinct CDR3 sequences, under 25% detected once. Stated time point: after trial treatment. The treatment: LDRT plus nivolumab, ipilimumab, low-dose cyclophosphamide and aspirin (RACIN trial). Sequenced here: PBMCs, sampled after low-dose radiotherapy plus immunotherapy. The receptors shown here come from a female donor with ovarian cancer.

The chain combines TRBV10-3 with TRBJ1-1, with 9 bases lining up with TRBD1. The V gene's germline CDR1 is ENHRY and CDR2 SYGVKD. The junction had 6 bases not matched to a gene; V was cut back by 0 bases and J by 7 bases. The CDR3 loop spans 15 amino acids. In DNA, the CDR3 is TGTGCCATCAGTGAGTCGGCCGCGGGACAGGGTGAAGCTTTCTTT. This translates into CAISESAAGQGEAFF.

In this sample, this clonotype turned up once. This sequence may be a read error, since a much larger clone differs from it by one base. V usage is TRBV2 and J usage is TRBJ1-2; D not certain. V lost 2 bases and J lost 3, with 10 bases in between. There are 14 residues in the CDR3. Germline values: CDR1 SNHLY, CDR2 FYNNEI. CDR3 sequence: CASSESGVDYGYTF. The CDR3 DNA is TGTGCCAGCAGTGAATCCGGGGTCGACTATGGCTACACCTTC. Variable domain in full (rest from reference TRBV2 and TRBJ1-2): EPEVTQTPSHQVTQMGQEVILRCVPISNHLYFYWYRQILGQKVEFLVSFYNNEISEKSEIFDDQFSVERPDGSNFTLKIRSTKLEDSAMYFCASSESGVDYGYTFGSGTRLTVV.

This clonotype was observed many times. V gene TRBV2 combines with J gene TRBJ2-7, with TRBD1 matching over 8 bases. The CDR3 spans 15 residues. The trim removed 1 base at V and 2 bases at J, leaving 4 bases unmatched. CDR1 and CDR2 from the germline V gene are SNHLY and FYNNEI. The CDR3 spells CASSEGTGMTYEQYF. CDR3 sequence (DNA): TGTGCCAGCAGTGAAGGGACAGGGATGACCTACGAGCAGTACTTC.

This clonotype was recorded at least ten times. The chain carries TRBV12-5 and TRBJ1-2; D ambiguous. From germline, CDR1 is LGHNT and CDR2 FRNRAP. Trimming removed 2 bases at V and 8 bases at J, with 9 bases between. The CDR3 is made up of 12 amino acids. The CDR3 is CASGLPPGGYTF. The CDR3 DNA sequence: TGTGCTAGTGGTTTGCCCCCCGGGGGCTACACCTTC. The whole variable domain, remainder taken from reference TRBV12-5 and TRBJ1-2, is DARVTQTPRHKVTEMGQEVTMRCQPILGHNTVFWYRQTMMQGLELLAYFRNRAPLDDSGMPKDRFSAEMPDATLATLKIQPSEPRDSAVYFCASGLPPGGYTFGSGTRLTVV.

The chain employs TRBV18 and TRBJ2-3, with TRBD1 matching over 9 bases. The CDR3 consists of 14 residues. Losses at the gene ends were 5 bases for V and 5 bases for J; bases not matched to a gene: 5. CDR1 and CDR2 (germline): KGHSH, LQKENI. The CDR3 is CASSATGGKDTQYF. The CDR3 DNA sequence: TGTGCCAGCTCAGCGACAGGGGGGAAAGATACGCAGTATTTT.